Listed below are T cell receptor beta chains from one sample, sequenced in a study of blood T cell repertoires in COVID-19. Produced via immunoSEQ multiplex PCR; TCRdb's table is partial and in-frame only. The repertoire holds about 270,000 clones, about 87% seen once, with around 9.1% in the top ten. The sample was peripheral blood. These receptors were obtained from a human donor in a cohort sampled during active COVID-19. Each CDR3 is given with its conserved first and last residue. D genes are given only for firm matches. Not all rows give a size; the values are once, few, many and, for expanded clones, a class.

V gene: TRBV2
clone size: -
D gene: -
CDR3 length: 15
J gene: TRBJ2-5
CDR3 protein: CASSPDYNLQETQYF
CDR3 DNA: TGTGCCAGCAGTCCTGACTATAATTTACAAGAGACCCAGTACTTC

V gene: TRBV4-1
clone size: -
D gene: -
CDR3 length: 15
J gene: TRBJ2-5
CDR3 protein: CASSQGAGLGETQYF
CDR3 DNA: TGCGCCAGCAGCCAAGGGGCGGGTCTCGGGGAGACCCAGTACTTC

V gene: TRBV13
clone size: -
D gene: -
CDR3 length: 14
J gene: TRBJ1-6
CDR3 protein: CASSGQMDDSPLHF
CDR3 DNA: TGTGCCAGCAGCGGACAGATGGATGATTCACCCCTCCACTTT

V gene: TRBV5-1
clone size: -
D gene: TRBD1
CDR3 length: 15
J gene: TRBJ1-6
CDR3 protein: CASSWTGGGNSPLHF
CDR3 DNA: TGCGCCAGCAGCTGGACAGGAGGAGGAAATTCACCCCTCCACTTT

V gene: TRBV4-2
clone size: -
D gene: -
CDR3 length: 15
J gene: TRBJ2-3
CDR3 protein: CASSQGGQHTDTQYF
CDR3 DNA: TGTGCCAGCAGCCAAGGGGGACAACACACAGATACGCAGTATTTT

V gene: TRBV18
clone size: -
D gene: TRBD1
CDR3 length: 16
J gene: TRBJ1-3
CDR3 protein: CASSPGTVSLGNTIYF
CDR3 DNA: TGTGCCAGCTCACCCGGGACAGTTTCTCTCGGAAACACCATATATTTT

V gene: TRBV7-9
clone size: -
D gene: -
CDR3 length: 18
J gene: TRBJ2-5
CDR3 protein: CASSLGQGLWGFEETQYF
CDR3 DNA: TGTGCCAGCAGCTTGGGCCAGGGGCTTTGGGGATTCGAAGAGACCCAGTACTTC

V gene: TRBV2
clone size: -
D gene: TRBD1
CDR3 length: 15
J gene: TRBJ1-1
CDR3 protein: CASSEDRGMNTEAFF
CDR3 DNA: TGTGCCAGCAGTGAGGACAGGGGAATGAACACTGAAGCTTTCTTT

V gene: TRBV29-1
clone size: -
D gene: -
CDR3 length: 15
J gene: TRBJ2-7
CDR3 protein: CSVVPVTGWRGEQYF
CDR3 DNA: TGCAGCGTTGTTCCGGTAACAGGGTGGAGAGGCGAGCAGTACTTC

V gene: TRBV5-1
clone size: -
D gene: -
CDR3 length: 15
J gene: TRBJ1-4
CDR3 protein: CASSLSPLGNEKLFF
CDR3 DNA: TGCGCCAGCAGCCTCTCCCCTCTCGGTAATGAAAAACTGTTTTTT

V gene: TRBV9
clone size: -
D gene: -
CDR3 length: 13
J gene: TRBJ2-1
CDR3 protein: CASSVRSAGEQFF
CDR3 DNA: TGTGCCAGCAGCGTTCGGTCGGCGGGTGAGCAGTTCTTC

V gene: TRBV3-1/TRBV3-2
clone size: few
D gene: TRBD2
CDR3 length: 17
J gene: TRBJ2-1
CDR3 protein: CASSQEVLAGGKNEQFF
CDR3 DNA: TGTGCCAGCAGCCAAGAGGTACTAGCGGGGGGCAAAAATGAGCAGTTCTTC

V gene: TRBV6-2/TRBV6-3
clone size: once
D gene: -
CDR3 length: 14
J gene: TRBJ1-5
CDR3 protein: CASSYPTAAGPQHF
CDR3 DNA: TGTGCCAGCAGTTACCCCACCGCCGCGGGGCCCCAGCATTTT

V gene: TRBV19
clone size: many
D gene: TRBD1
CDR3 length: 14
J gene: TRBJ1-5
CDR3 protein: CASNPGGAYQPQHF
CDR3 DNA: TGTGCCAGTAACCCAGGGGGCGCTTATCAGCCCCAGCATTTT

V gene: TRBV5-6
clone size: -
D gene: TRBD1
CDR3 length: 14
J gene: TRBJ1-2
CDR3 protein: CASSLRQGRYGYTF
CDR3 DNA: TGTGCCAGCAGCTTACGACAGGGTCGCTATGGCTACACCTTC

V gene: TRBV19
clone size: -
D gene: -
CDR3 length: 13
J gene: TRBJ2-7
CDR3 protein: CASRDWADYEQYF
CDR3 DNA: TGTGCCAGTAGGGACTGGGCAGACTACGAGCAGTACTTC

V gene: TRBV5-6
clone size: -
D gene: -
CDR3 length: 13
J gene: TRBJ2-7
CDR3 protein: CASSFTGSYEQYF
CDR3 DNA: TGTGCCAGCAGCTTTACGGGGAGCTACGAGCAGTACTTC

V gene: TRBV5-1
clone size: -
D gene: TRBD2
CDR3 length: 16
J gene: TRBJ2-5
CDR3 protein: CASSLGPSGGQETQYF
CDR3 DNA: TGCGCCAGCAGCTTGGGTCCTAGCGGGGGGCAAGAGACCCAGTACTTC

V gene: TRBV6-6
clone size: -
D gene: -
CDR3 length: 14
J gene: TRBJ1-1
CDR3 protein: CASNLQGPGTEAFF
CDR3 DNA: TGTGCCAGCAACCTTCAGGGCCCAGGCACTGAAGCTTTCTTT

V gene: TRBV28
clone size: -
D gene: -
CDR3 length: 11
J gene: TRBJ1-1
CDR3 protein: CASPSNTEAFF
CDR3 DNA: TGTGCCAGCCCTTCGAACACTGAAGCTTTCTTT

V gene: TRBV5-1
clone size: -
D gene: TRBD1
CDR3 length: 15
J gene: TRBJ1-4
CDR3 protein: CASSLGDRTNEKLFF
CDR3 DNA: TGCGCCAGCAGCTTGGGGGACAGGACTAATGAAAAACTGTTTTTT

V gene: TRBV5-8
clone size: -
D gene: TRBD1
CDR3 length: 14
J gene: TRBJ2-7
CDR3 protein: CASSSGQGFYEQYF
CDR3 DNA: TGTGCCAGCAGCTCGGGACAGGGGTTCTACGAGCAGTACTTC

V gene: TRBV6-5
clone size: once
D gene: -
CDR3 length: 14
J gene: TRBJ1-1
CDR3 protein: CASSYSRGGTEAFF
CDR3 DNA: TGTGCCAGCAGTTACTCACGGGGGGGGACTGAAGCTTTCTTT

V gene: TRBV4-1
clone size: -
D gene: TRBD1
CDR3 length: 16
J gene: TRBJ1-4
CDR3 protein: CASSQDGQGLNEKLFF
CDR3 DNA: TGCGCCAGCAGCCAAGATGGACAGGGCCTAAATGAAAAACTGTTTTTT

V gene: TRBV28
clone size: -
D gene: -
CDR3 length: 12
J gene: TRBJ1-1
CDR3 protein: CASSLLTLEAFF
CDR3 DNA: TGTGCCAGCAGTTTACTGACTCTGGAAGCTTTCTTT

V gene: TRBV5-1
clone size: few
D gene: -
CDR3 length: 15
J gene: TRBJ1-6
CDR3 protein: CASSFEGGYNSPLHF
CDR3 DNA: TGCGCCAGCAGCTTTGAAGGGGGCTATAATTCACCCCTCCACTTT

V gene: TRBV9
clone size: -
D gene: -
CDR3 length: 14
J gene: TRBJ2-3
CDR3 protein: CASSERDRTDTQYF
CDR3 DNA: TGTGCCAGCAGCGAGAGGGATCGCACAGATACGCAGTATTTT

V gene: TRBV28
clone size: -
D gene: -
CDR3 length: 15
J gene: TRBJ1-5
CDR3 protein: CASSSPTVTVQPQHF
CDR3 DNA: TGTGCCAGCAGTTCCCCCACAGTGACGGTTCAGCCCCAGCATTTT